What follows are 23 T cell receptor beta chains derived from one specimen sequenced in a study of CD8+CD57+ T cells in acquired aplastic anemia (dated by TCRdb to the late 2010s). Sequencing instrument: Illumina HiSeq 2000. TCR beta VDJ combination and CDR3 sequence profiling used genomic DNA as the template. TCRdb itself trimmed the public reads at Q25 with fastp, ran MiXCR and retained productive beta chains. Rows matching on CDR3 protein sequence are summarized as one entry with the most common DNA and genes. This sample holds 200,000 to 250,000 distinct CDR3 sequences; approximately 35% were observed only once. The ten largest clones add up to 0.9% to 1.2% of the sample. Sequencing was performed on sorted CD4+, CD8+, or CD8+CD57+ T cells (not recorded which) from PBMCs. The receptors derive from a human donor in good health, serving as a control.

In its sample, this clonotype was seen many times. V is TRBV5-1 and J is TRBJ1-1; perhaps TRBD1 as D (6 bases). V was shortened by 1 base and J by 6 bases, with 13 bases between the two germline ends. Germline V gives CDR1 SGHRS, CDR2 YFSETQ. There are 14 residues in the CDR3. The CDR3 DNA is TGCGCCAGCAGCTTGTTCCAGGGGCTCGCTGAAGCTTTCTTT. Its translation: CASSLFQGLAEAFF.

The V gene is TRBV25-1, the J gene TRBJ1-1; D is unclear. The CDR3 has 16 residues. The V gene lost 3 bases and the J gene lost 5 bases, with 19 bases spanning the gap. Per germline, CDR1 MGHDK and CDR2 SYGVNS. The chain's CDR3 is CASSDRGLTVRTEAFF. CDR3 sequence (DNA): TGTGCCAGCAGTGATCGGGGTCTGACGGTGAGGACTGAAGCTTTCTTT.

A note on this clonotype: One base away lies a much larger clone, so this may be a sequencing read error. The chain recombines TRBV5-1 with TRBJ1-2; D gene unclear. Trimming pared 0 bases from V and 8 bases from J, leaving 14 bases between. The CDR3 extends over 14 amino acids. Germline V gene lookup returns CDR1 SGHRS and CDR2 YFSETQ. CDR3 loop: CASSLAEGIGGYTF. The CDR3, as DNA: TGCGCCAGCAGCTTGGCCGAGGGAATAGGGGGCTACACCTTC.

This clonotype showed up many times. This chain uses TRBV7-9 with TRBJ1-1, with a possible D match to TRBD1 (6 bases). V lost 11 bases and J 2 bases, leaving 15 bases between the germline ends. Germline loops: CDR1 SEHNR, CDR2 FQNEAQ (reference sequence). The CDR3 runs to 13 residues. CDR3 DNA sequence: TGTGCCGGGGCGGGGGGCACCAACACTGAAGCTTTCTTT. Protein: CAGAGGTNTEAFF.

This clonotype came up many times. The gene calls are TRBV19 and TRBJ2-5, with D perhaps matching TRBD1 or TRBD2 (6 bases each). The CDR3 runs 13 residues. Trimming removed 6 bases from V and 5 bases from J, with 13 bases in between. Germline V CDR1 and CDR2: LNHDA, SQIVND (reference sequence). The CDR3 region has the DNA TGTGCCAGTAGCCCCCTGGGGGGCGAGACCCAGTACTTC. Translation: CASSPLGGETQYF.

The chain carries TRBV9 and TRBJ1-1; no firm D call. Germline values: CDR1 SGDLS, CDR2 YYNGEE. V was clipped by 5 bases and J by 8 bases, with 10 bases between them. CDR3 length: 11 amino acids. The CDR3 DNA sequence: TGTGCCAGCAGTCCCCCCGGGGAAGCTTTCTTT. Its translation is CASSPPGEAFF.

The sample holds a few counts of this clonotype. A much larger clone is a single base away; this may be a read error. The rearrangement joins TRBV20-1 to TRBJ1-6, with D hard to call. The CDR3 has 12 amino acids. CDR1 is DFQATT, CDR2 SNEGSKA, per germline (reference sequence). CDR3 nucleotides: TGCAGTGCTCGAGACACAAATTCACCCCCCCACTTT. Protein sequence: CSARDTNSPPHF.

The chain joins TRBV15 to TRBJ1-2; 10 nucleotides line up with TRBD1. This CDR3 contains 18 residues. Per the germline V gene, CDR1 is LNHNV and CDR2 is YYDKDF (reference sequence). V gave up 0 bases and J gave up 3 bases; unmatched junction bases: 10. The CDR3 region has the DNA TGTGCCACCAGCAGAGATTCGGCGGGACAGGGGTTGTACTATGGCTACACCTTC. This codes for CATSRDSAGQGLYYGYTF. Together with reference TRBV15 and TRBJ1-2, the CDR3 gives the full variable domain: DAMVIQNPRYQVTQFGKPVTLSCSQTLNHNVMYWYQQKSSQAPKLLFHYYDKDFNNEADTPDNFQSRRPNTSFCFLDIRSPGLGDTAMYLCATSRDSAGQGLYYGYTFGSGTRLTVV.

This clonotype appeared a few times. The CDR3 carries no conserved terminal phenylalanine or tryptophan, so it likely arises from a read error. The DNA is omitted, as the CDR3 cannot be located on it reliably, and the CDR3 follows TCRdb's listing. This sequence joins TRBV29-1 and TRBJ1-2; the table assigns TRBD1, which was not confirmed against the DNA. The CDR3 is 11 amino acids long, termini counted. Germline-derived CDR1 and CDR2 are SQVTM and ANQGSEA. The chain's CDR3 is CSVPGQGLGGL.

V and J are TRBV11-2 and TRBJ2-1; 9 bases line up with TRBD2. Trimming cost V 1 base and J 4 bases; bases outside gene matches: 8. The CDR3 extends over 17 amino acids. Germline-derived CDR1 and CDR2 are SGHAT and FQNNGV. The CDR3 loop is CASSLGHAGGPYNEQFF. In DNA form, the CDR3 reads TGTGCCAGCAGCTTAGGACACGCGGGAGGGCCGTACAATGAGCAGTTCTTC.

This clonotype was seen only a few times. This sequence joins TRBV7-9 and TRBJ2-7; D ambiguous. Trimming removed 5 bases from V and 10 bases from J, with 3 bases in between. The CDR3 is made up of 8 amino acids. Germline V lookup: CDR1 SEHNR, CDR2 FQNEAQ (reference sequence). The CDR3 DNA is TGTGCCAGCAGCCCTCAGTACTTC. This codes for CASSPQYF.

This clonotype has just a few counts. The chain is built from TRBV5-1 and TRBJ2-1; 8 nucleotides match TRBD2. Per the germline V gene, CDR1 is SGHRS and CDR2 is YFSETQ. The CDR3 totals 14 residues. Trimming removed 5 bases from V and 2 bases from J; junction bases left unmatched: 3. The CDR3 is CASRIAGPYNEQFF. Written as DNA, the CDR3 is TGCGCCAGCAGAATAGCGGGGCCCTACAATGAGCAGTTCTTC.

This clonotype was observed at least ten times. The chain uses TRBV19 and TRBJ1-6; no clear D gene. Germline V lookup: CDR1 LNHDA, CDR2 SQIVND (reference sequence). This CDR3 has 14 residues. V lost 6 bases and J 5 bases, leaving 11 bases between the germline ends. The CDR3 region is CASSIMQDNSPLHF. The DNA of the CDR3 is TGTGCCAGTAGCATTATGCAGGATAATTCACCCCTCCACTTT.

The sample holds many counts of this clonotype. The genes are TRBV6-1 and TRBJ1-2; TRBD1 is a possible D gene (5 bases). V was cut by 5 bases and J by 4 bases, with 14 bases left in between. The CDR3 length is 14 residues. Germline CDR1 reads MNHNS; CDR2 reads SASEGT. The CDR3 sequence is CASSLRTSGYGYTF. The CDR3 DNA reads as TGTGCCAGCAGTCTACGGACAAGCGGCTATGGCTACACCTTC.

This clonotype was picked up many times. The chain uses TRBV10-2 and TRBJ1-2, with D perhaps TRBD1 (5 bases). Looked up from germline, CDR1 is WSHSY and CDR2 is SAAADI. This CDR3 contains 18 residues. The V and J ends lost 5 bases and 2 bases respectively, with 24 bases between them. The CDR3 sequence: CASSFSGHEGLTNYGYTF. CDR3 nucleotides: TGCGCCAGCAGTTTTTCAGGGCATGAGGGACTGACAAACTATGGCTACACCTTC.

This clonotype was picked up many times. CDR3 DNA sequence: TGCAGCGTTGTGGGGTTGGAGACCCAGTACTTC. Translating it yields CSVVGLETQYF. The chain recombines TRBV29-1 with TRBJ2-5; no clear D gene. Trimming removed 4 bases at V and 5 bases at J, with 8 bases between. Germline values: CDR1 SQVTM, CDR2 ANQGSEA. The length of the CDR3 is 11 residues.

This clonotype was counted between two and nine times. V gene TRBV6-1 combines with J gene TRBJ1-2; possible D gene TRBD1, 6 bases. Trimming cost V 6 bases and J 10 bases, with 18 bases left between them. Germline V gene sequence: CDR1 MNHNS, CDR2 SASEGT. The CDR3 totals 13 residues. DNA of the CDR3: TGTGCCAGCAGGGCCGGGGGGCGTATTGACTACACCTTC. Protein product: CASRAGGRIDYTF.

This chain joins TRBV25-1 and TRBJ2-7; 8 bases align to TRBD1. V was clipped by 3 bases and J by 0 bases; unmatched bases: 1. Germline assignment: CDR1 MGHDK and CDR2 SYGVNS. This CDR3 has 14 residues. The CDR3 nucleotides are TGTGCCAGCAGTGACAGGGGGCTCTCCTACGAGCAGTACTTC. It encodes CASSDRGLSYEQYF.

This clonotype was counted a few times. This chain's CDR3 is CSVFNTGTGPNEKLFF. CDR3 nucleotide sequence: TGCAGCGTTTTTAACACCGGGACAGGGCCTAATGAAAAACTGTTTTTT. The chain joins TRBV29-1 to TRBJ1-4, with 9 nucleotides matching TRBD1. Germline V gene lookup returns CDR1 SQVTM and CDR2 ANQGSEA. The CDR3 runs 16 residues. Trimming removed 5 bases from V and 3 bases from J; junction bases left unmatched: 10.

This clonotype showed up just a few times. The chain links TRBV12-3 or TRBV12-4 to TRBJ1-1; perhaps TRBD1 as D (6 bases). V lost 6 bases and J lost 1, with 12 bases in between. This CDR3 spans 14 amino acids. CDR3 nucleotides: TGTGCCAGCAGCCAATCAGGGGCGAACACTGAAGCTTTCTTT. Encoded protein: CASSQSGANTEAFF.

V and J are TRBV2 and TRBJ1-5, with a tentative D call TRBD1 (6 bases). CDR1 and CDR2 (germline): SNHLY, FYNNEI. V dropped 6 bases and J dropped 4 bases, with 10 bases sitting between them. This CDR3 has 13 residues. The CDR3 coding sequence is TGTGCCAGCAGCCCCGGACAGAATCAGCCCCAGCATTTT. Amino acids: CASSPGQNQPQHF.

V and J are TRBV7-9 and TRBJ1-1; the D gene is possibly TRBD1 (6 bases). Germline assignment: CDR1 SEHNR and CDR2 FQNEAQ (reference sequence). Trimming left V 6 bases short and J 3 bases short, with 14 bases between. The CDR3 is made up of 14 amino acids. The CDR3 DNA reads TGTGCCAGCAGACAAAGATCAGGGGACACTGAAGCTTTCTTT. It codes for CASRQRSGDTEAFF.

This sequence joins TRBV5-4 and TRBJ2-3; 7 nucleotides agree with TRBD2. Germline V CDR1 and CDR2: SGHNT, YYREEE (reference sequence). The CDR3 covers 14 residues. With 0 bases clipped from V and 5 bases from J, the junction kept 3 bases outside the gene matches. The CDR3 DNA reads TGTGCCAGCAGCTTGGCGGGGGGTGGAGATACGCAGTATTTT. Amino acid sequence: CASSLAGGGDTQYF.